This TCR beta chain was profiled in a study of blood T cell repertoires in COVID-19. Background on the study: Acute and convalescent COVID-19 samples came from the United States, Italy and Spain.

Original handling: Reference gene primers were amplified, and this amplification served to estimate nucleated cell counts. Sequencing was performed with immunoSEQ multiplex PCR; in TCRdb, only in-frame clones are kept and a portion is missing. V and J calls plus clone size are reproduced from that table; the DNA served to infer D and trimming. The sample has 180,000 or so clones; 80% to 90% are singletons. After removal of 1 base from V and 5 bases from J, the junction contained 6 bases not matched to a gene. This CDR3 is built from 15 residues. Germline V gene data show CDR1 as SGHNT and CDR2 as YYREEE (reference sequence).

Sequencing was done on a sample of peripheral blood. The gene calls are TRBV5-4 and TRBJ2-1, with 7 bases lining up with TRBD2. This sequence originates from a man in his sixties with acute or convalescent COVID-19. CDR3 nucleotides: TGTGCCAGCAGCTTGCCTAGCGGTGAGGACAATGAGCAGTTCTTC. Its protein is CASSLPSGEDNEQFF.